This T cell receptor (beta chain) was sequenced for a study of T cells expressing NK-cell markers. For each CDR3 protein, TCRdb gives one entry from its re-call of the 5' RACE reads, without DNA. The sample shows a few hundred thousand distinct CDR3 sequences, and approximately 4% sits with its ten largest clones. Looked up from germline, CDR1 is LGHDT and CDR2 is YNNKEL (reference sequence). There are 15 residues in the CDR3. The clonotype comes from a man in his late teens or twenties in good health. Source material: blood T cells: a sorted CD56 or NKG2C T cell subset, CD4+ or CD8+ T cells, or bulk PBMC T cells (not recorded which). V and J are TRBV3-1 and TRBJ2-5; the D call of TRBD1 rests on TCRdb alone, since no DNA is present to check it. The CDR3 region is CASSQEGARVETQYF.